The 26 T cell receptor beta chains reported below all come from one sample, sequenced in a study of blood T cells in healthy people across ages. Primers used in a second PCR of roughly 7 to 12 cycles were a sample-barcoded 5' primer and a J-beta primer mix. TCRdb fed the 5' RACE reads into MiXCR, producing one record per CDR3 protein. Of approximately 320,000 distinct CDR3 sequences listed, roughly a quarter are singletons. Material for sequencing was blood. These receptors came from an older woman in good health.

J is TRBJ2-7 and V is TRBV10-2; 7 bases match TRBD2. The length of the CDR3 is 17 residues. The V gene end was trimmed by 5 bases and the J gene end by 5 bases; junction bases not matched to a gene: 18. The germline V gene has CDR1 WSHSY and CDR2 SAAADI. The CDR3: CASSTRLAETTGNEQYF. The CDR3 DNA is TGCGCCAGCAGTACTCGGCTAGCGGAGACTACGGGGAACGAGCAGTACTTC.

This clonotype was detected a few times. V and J are TRBV24-1 and TRBJ2-1; D is uncertain. CDR3 length: 12 residues. Trimming removed 7 bases at V and 6 bases at J, with 9 bases between. Germline V lookup: CDR1 KGHDR, CDR2 SFDVKD. The CDR3 sequence is CATSFGLNEQFF. The CDR3 DNA reads as TGTGCCACCAGCTTCGGGCTCAATGAGCAGTTCTTC.

This clonotype was seen ten or more times. This sequence joins TRBV29-1 and TRBJ2-1; D assignment may be TRBD1 or TRBD2 (5 bases each). This CDR3 region has 14 residues. Germline V gene data show CDR1 as SQVTM and CDR2 as ANQGSEA. Trimming took off 7 bases at V and 5 bases at J, with 18 bases between the two ends. CDR3 coding DNA: TGCAGCGCCTCCCTTTGGGACGGTAACAATGAGCAGTTCTTC. This codes for CSASLWDGNNEQFF.

The CDR3 nucleotides are TGTGCCAGCAGTTCTACTAGGGAGGTCTTTAACACTGAAGCTTTCTTT. The encoded protein is CASSSTREVFNTEAFF. This chain uses TRBV2 with TRBJ1-1; no reliable D call. The V gene's germline CDR1 is SNHLY and CDR2 FYNNEI. V lost 5 bases and J 2 bases, leaving 18 bases between the germline ends. The CDR3 is 16 amino acids.

A few counts support this clonotype. The chain uses TRBV7-8 and TRBJ2-5; 13 bases line up with TRBD2. The end of the DNA is better explained by TRBJ2-1, so the J call may be wrong. CDR3 length: 14 amino acids. CDR1 and CDR2 from the germline V gene are SGHVS and FQNEAQ. DNA for the CDR3: TGTGCCAGCAGCTGGACTAGCGGGAGTAATGAGCAGTTCTTC. Protein product: CASSWTSGSNEQFF.

This chain joins TRBV5-1 and TRBJ2-1; 11 bases agree with TRBD2. Germline V gives CDR1 SGHRS, CDR2 YFSETQ. The J segment lost 9 bases and the V segment lost 1 base, leaving 6 bases of the junction unmatched. The CDR3 contains 15 residues. CDR3 residues: CASSLTSGSDFEQFF. The CDR3 DNA reads TGCGCCAGCAGCTTGACTAGCGGGAGTGACTTTGAGCAGTTCTTC.

The chain has TRBV7-2 and TRBJ2-5, with D perhaps being TRBD1 or TRBD2 (5 bases each). Germline V gives CDR1 SGHTA, CDR2 FQGNSA. This CDR3 comprises 16 residues. V was pared by 6 bases and J by 4 bases, with 21 bases between. CDR3 protein: CASSVDTGARGETQYF. As DNA, the CDR3 is TGTGCCAGCAGTGTTGATACCGGGGCGCGAGGAGAGACCCAGTACTTC.

This clonotype turned up a few times. The chain couples TRBV5-1 to TRBJ2-7; 11 bases are a match to TRBD1. Germline-derived CDR1 and CDR2 are SGHRS and YFSETQ. V shed 4 bases and J 5 bases; nucleotides not matched to a gene: 5. The CDR3 runs to 14 residues. DNA for the CDR3: TGCGCCAGCAGCACCCAGGGACAGGGGGACGAGCAGTACTTC. This sequence encodes CASSTQGQGDEQYF.

The chain links TRBV5-1 to TRBJ1-2; D perhaps matches TRBD1 (5 bases). Germline V gene lookup returns CDR1 SGHRS and CDR2 YFSETQ. The CDR3 consists of 14 residues. V shed 2 bases and J shed 4 bases, with 12 bases lying between them. This CDR3 is CASSFFQGGYGYTF. CDR3 sequence (DNA): TGCGCCAGCAGCTTTTTCCAGGGCGGCTATGGCTACACCTTC.

Here the CDR3 reads CSAEGGRGNTQYF. The CDR3, as DNA: TGCAGCGCCGAGGGGGGGAGAGGGAATACGCAGTATTTT. The chain joins TRBV29-1 to TRBJ2-3; weak D call: TRBD2 (7 bases). The CDR3 has 13 residues. The ends were cut back, 7 bases at V and 7 bases at J, with 18 bases in the middle. Germline V gene sequence: CDR1 SQVTM, CDR2 ANQGSEA.

The chain links TRBV3-1 to TRBJ2-1; 13 bases agree with TRBD2. The CDR3 loop spans 16 amino acids. CDR1 and CDR2 (germline): LGHDT, YNNKEL (reference sequence). Trimming at V came to 4 bases and at J to 4 bases, leaving 4 bases not matched to a gene. The CDR3: CASSRLGLAGYNEQFF. The CDR3 DNA sequence: TGTGCCAGCAGCCGCCTGGGACTAGCGGGATACAATGAGCAGTTCTTC.

The chain uses TRBV4-1 and TRBJ2-3; 11 bases line up with TRBD2. V was pared by 4 bases and J by 5 bases, with 8 bases of the junction left unmatched. Germline V gene lookup returns CDR1 MGHRA and CDR2 YSYEKL. The CDR3 extends over 16 amino acids. This chain's CDR3 is CASSLGLAEGGDTQYF. For the CDR3, the DNA is TGCGCCAGCAGCCTGGGACTAGCGGAGGGTGGAGATACGCAGTATTTT.

The chain recombines TRBV20-1 with TRBJ1-2; 9 bases match TRBD1. This CDR3 is built from 13 residues. In germline, CDR1 is DFQATT, CDR2 SNEGSKA (reference sequence). The trim removed 4 bases at V and 4 bases at J, leaving 4 bases unmatched. DNA for the CDR3: TGCAGTGCTAAGACAGGGGGGGTCTATGGCTACACCTTC. Protein sequence: CSAKTGGVYGYTF.

This clonotype came up once. V is TRBV5-1 and J is TRBJ1-4; D call uncertain. Trimming shortened V by 3 bases and J by 3 bases, and 9 bases separated the two germline ends. This CDR3 comprises 14 residues. Germline CDR1 SGHRS, CDR2 YFSETQ. In DNA form, the CDR3 reads TGCGCCAGCAGCTCCACAAGGGCTAATGAAAAACTGTTTTTT. Translation gives CASSSTRANEKLFF.

J is TRBJ2-4 and V is TRBV18; TRBD2 aligns across 13 bases. Germline V gene lookup returns CDR1 KGHSH and CDR2 LQKENI. This CDR3 has 16 residues. The V gene end was trimmed by 6 bases and the J gene end by 6 bases; junction bases not matched to a gene: 8. The CDR3 region is CASSPGLAGAVNIQYF. The CDR3 DNA follows: TGTGCCAGCTCCCCCGGACTAGCGGGAGCAGTAAACATTCAGTACTTC. The entire variable domain, with the rest obtained from reference TRBV18 and TRBJ2-4, is as follows: NAGVMQNPRHLVRRRGQEARLRCSPMKGHSHVYWYRQLPEEGLKFMVYLQKENIIDESGMPKERFSAEFPKEGPSILRIQQVVRGDSAAYFCASSPGLAGAVNIQYFGAGTRLSVL.

This chain links TRBV7-2 with TRBJ1-6, with 8 nucleotides matching TRBD1. Per the germline V gene, CDR1 is SGHTA and CDR2 is FQGNSA. The CDR3 covers 15 residues. Trimming cost V 5 bases and J 7 bases; bases outside gene matches: 7. The CDR3 loop is CASSRYGQGNSPLHF. The CDR3 DNA reads TGTGCCAGCAGCCGGTACGGACAGGGAAATTCACCCCTCCACTTT.

CDR3 amino acids: CASSSSGQSPYEQYF. The CDR3 nucleotides are TGTGCCAGCAGTTCCTCGGGACAGAGTCCTTACGAGCAGTACTTC. This chain joins TRBV28 and TRBJ2-7; 7 nucleotides match TRBD1. Trimming took 4 bases from V and 4 from J; bases not matched to a gene: 10. Germline lookup yields CDR1 MDHEN and CDR2 SYDVKM. This CDR3 is built from 15 residues. The variable domain in full, with the rest retrieved from reference TRBV28 and TRBJ2-7, is DVKVTQSSRYLVKRTGEKVFLECVQDMDHENMFWYRQDPGLGLRLIYFSYDVKMKEKGDIPEGYSVSREKKERFSLILESASTNQTSMYLCASSSSGQSPYEQYFGPGTRLTVT.

This clonotype was counted a few times. The chain combines TRBV9 with TRBJ2-2, with D hard to call. V lost 0 bases and J lost 2, with 8 bases in between. This CDR3 has 15 residues. Germline values: CDR1 SGDLS, CDR2 YYNGEE. CDR3 residues: CASSVGPHNTGELFF. DNA of the CDR3: TGTGCCAGCAGCGTAGGCCCTCATAACACCGGGGAGCTGTTTTTT. Based on the CDR3 plus reference TRBV9 and TRBJ2-2, the full variable domain is DSGVTQTPKHLITATGQRVTLRCSPRSGDLSVYWYQQSLDQGLQFLIQYYNGEERAKGNILERFSAQQFPDLHSELNLSSLELGDSALYFCASSVGPHNTGELFFGEGSRLTVL.

This clonotype was counted between two and nine times. The chain recombines TRBV11-2 with TRBJ2-1; D gene uncertain. CDR3 size: 15 residues. The V gene lost 2 bases and the J gene lost 2 bases, with 10 bases spanning the gap. Germline-derived CDR1 and CDR2 are SGHAT and FQNNGV. CDR3 protein: CASSLTVATYNEQFF. DNA of the CDR3: TGTGCCAGCAGCTTAACAGTGGCCACCTACAATGAGCAGTTCTTC.

The V call is TRBV5-6, the J call TRBJ2-1; 9 bases are shared with TRBD1. The DNA end favors TRBJ2-5, so the J call may be wrong. The CDR3 runs to 16 residues. CDR1 and CDR2 from the germline V gene are SGHDT and YYEEEE. The CDR3 here is CASSFVSGQGQETQYF. CDR3 DNA sequence: TGTGCCAGCAGCTTCGTCTCGGGACAGGGACAAGAGACCCAGTACTTC.

The chain combines TRBV20-1 with TRBJ1-1, with 8 bases fitting TRBD1. V shed 3 bases and J 4 bases; nucleotides not matched to a gene: 10. The CDR3 covers 15 residues. CDR1 is DFQATT and CDR2 is SNEGSKA in the germline V gene (reference sequence). In DNA, the CDR3 is TGCAGTGCTAGGCAGGGGGCCCGTGTGGGCACTGAAGCTTTCTTT. This translates into CSARQGARVGTEAFF.

Details on this clonotype: Germline is not matched at one junction end, which may reflect a read error. The genes are TRBV6-5 and TRBJ2-3, with TRBD2 identical over 16 bases. Germline CDR1 MNHEY, CDR2 SVGAGI. The CDR3 consists of 16 residues. The CDR3 DNA reads as TGTGCCAGCAGTGACTCGGGACTAGCGGGAGGGATTACGCAGTATTTT. Its protein is CASSDSGLAGGITQYF.

J is TRBJ2-1 and V is TRBV9; 7 bases fit TRBD2. With V trimmed by 4 bases and J by 3 bases, 16 bases remained unmatched. Germline V gene lookup returns CDR1 SGDLS and CDR2 YYNGEE. The CDR3 contains 18 residues. CDR3 protein: CASSPVGNGREYYNEQFF. The DNA of the CDR3 is TGTGCCAGCAGCCCTGTGGGGAACGGGCGGGAGTACTACAATGAGCAGTTCTTC.

In this sample, this clonotype turned up a few times. This rearrangement joins TRBV20-1 to TRBJ2-1, with 10 bases identical to TRBD2. Germline CDR1 reads DFQATT; CDR2 reads SNEGSKA (reference sequence). The CDR3 covers 17 residues. V shed 3 bases, J shed 1 base, and the junction held 9 bases outside the gene matches. The CDR3 here is CSASGLAGEISYNEQFF. The CDR3 DNA sequence: TGCAGTGCTAGTGGTCTAGCGGGAGAGATATCCTACAATGAGCAGTTCTTC.

This clonotype was counted between two and nine times. The chain has TRBV28 and TRBJ2-7, with D possibly called TRBD1 or TRBD2 (5 bases each). Germline assignment: CDR1 MDHEN and CDR2 SYDVKM. V was pared by 4 bases and J by 3 bases, with 19 bases between. The CDR3 is 16 residues long. CDR3 in DNA: TGTGCCAGCAGTTCAAGTCGGACGGGGACCTACTACGAGCAGTACTTC. This translates into CASSSSRTGTYYEQYF. Drawing the rest from reference TRBV28 and TRBJ2-7, the complete variable domain is DVKVTQSSRYLVKRTGEKVFLECVQDMDHENMFWYRQDPGLGLRLIYFSYDVKMKEKGDIPEGYSVSREKKERFSLILESASTNQTSMYLCASSSSRTGTYYEQYFGPGTRLTVT.

This sequence joins TRBV5-1 and TRBJ2-3; D is unclear. The CDR3 is 19 residues long. CDR1 and CDR2 (germline): SGHRS, YFSETQ. Between the trimmed V and J ends, which lost 0 bases and 4 bases, there was a span of 24 bases. The CDR3 loop is CASSLALGSVETFPDTQYF. Written as DNA, the CDR3 is TGCGCCAGCAGCTTGGCCCTGGGGTCCGTAGAAACATTCCCAGATACGCAGTATTTT.